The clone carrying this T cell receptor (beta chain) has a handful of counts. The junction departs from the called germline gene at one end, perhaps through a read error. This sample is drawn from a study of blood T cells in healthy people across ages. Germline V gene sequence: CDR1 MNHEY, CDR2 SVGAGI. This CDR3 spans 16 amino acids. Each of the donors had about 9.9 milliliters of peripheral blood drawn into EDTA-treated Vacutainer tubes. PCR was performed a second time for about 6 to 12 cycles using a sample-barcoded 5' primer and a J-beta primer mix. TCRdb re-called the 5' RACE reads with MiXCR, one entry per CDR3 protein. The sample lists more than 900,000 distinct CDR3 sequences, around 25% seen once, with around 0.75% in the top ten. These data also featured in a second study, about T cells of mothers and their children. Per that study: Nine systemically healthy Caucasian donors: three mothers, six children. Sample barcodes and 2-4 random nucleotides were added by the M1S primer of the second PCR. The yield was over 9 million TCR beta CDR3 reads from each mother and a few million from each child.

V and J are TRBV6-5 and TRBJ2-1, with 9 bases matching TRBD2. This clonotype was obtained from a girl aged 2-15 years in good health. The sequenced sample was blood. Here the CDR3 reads CASSYNGGGGASEQFF. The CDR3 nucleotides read TGTGCCAGCAGTTACAACGGGGGCGGGGGGGCGAGTGAGCAGTTCTTT.